This T cell receptor (beta chain) was sequenced during a study of identical twins. Study-wide results and caveats: High-abundance cord blood beta clonotypes had fewer insertions; memory repertoires showed none. Analyses based on zero insertions could be partly confounded by invariant MAIT and iNKT cells. Sharing of beta out-of-frame sequences by twins showed a weaker excess.

This clonotype was observed a handful of times. What it recognizes is unknown. The CDR3 has 16 residues. Germline lookup yields CDR1 LGHNA and CDR2 YNFKEQ. The V end was cut by 0 bases, the J end by 0 bases, with 11 bases between. MiXCR, run by TCRdb on the 5' RACE reads, gives a single entry per CDR3 protein. The sample contains about 450,000 distinct CDR3 sequences, 15% to 20% of which appear only once. The receptor was isolated from a man aged 50 to 59 in good health. Material: naive T cells sorted from blood. The chain carries TRBV4-2 and TRBJ1-1, with a tentative D call TRBD1 (6 bases). As DNA, the CDR3 is TGTGCCAGCAGCCAAGATCCCGCAGGGGTGAACACTGAAGCTTTCTTT. Its protein product is CASSQDPAGVNTEAFF.